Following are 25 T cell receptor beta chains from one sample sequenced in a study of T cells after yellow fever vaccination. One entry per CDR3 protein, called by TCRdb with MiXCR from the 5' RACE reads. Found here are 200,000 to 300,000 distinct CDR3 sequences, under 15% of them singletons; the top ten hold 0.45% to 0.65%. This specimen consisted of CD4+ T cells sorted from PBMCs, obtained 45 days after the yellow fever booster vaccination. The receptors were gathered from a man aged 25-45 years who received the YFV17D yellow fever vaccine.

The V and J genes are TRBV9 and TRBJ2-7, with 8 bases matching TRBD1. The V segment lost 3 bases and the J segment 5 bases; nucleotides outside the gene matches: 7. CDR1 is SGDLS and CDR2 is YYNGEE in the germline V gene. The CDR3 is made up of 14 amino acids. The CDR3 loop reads CASSAGTGIDEQYF. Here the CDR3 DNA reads TGTGCCAGCAGCGCCGGGACAGGAATAGACGAGCAGTACTTC.

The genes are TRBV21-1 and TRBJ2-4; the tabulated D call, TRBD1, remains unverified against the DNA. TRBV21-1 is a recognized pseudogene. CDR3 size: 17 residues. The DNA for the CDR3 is TGTGCCAGCAGCAAAGGGTTTGACGGGACAGCCAAAAACATTCAGTACTTC. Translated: CASSKGFDGTAKNIQYF.

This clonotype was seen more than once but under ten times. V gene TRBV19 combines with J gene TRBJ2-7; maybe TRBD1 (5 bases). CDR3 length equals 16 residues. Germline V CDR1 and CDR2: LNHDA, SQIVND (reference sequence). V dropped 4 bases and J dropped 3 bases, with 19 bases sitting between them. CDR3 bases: TGTGCCAGTAGTACCACCTACAAACAGGCGAACTACGAGCAGTACTTC. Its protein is CASSTTYKQANYEQYF.

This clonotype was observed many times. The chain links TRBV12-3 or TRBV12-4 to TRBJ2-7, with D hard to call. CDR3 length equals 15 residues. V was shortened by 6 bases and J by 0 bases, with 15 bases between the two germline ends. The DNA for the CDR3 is TGTGCCAGCAGCCCTCCCCGGGCAAGCTCCTACGAGCAGTACTTC. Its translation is CASSPPRASSYEQYF.

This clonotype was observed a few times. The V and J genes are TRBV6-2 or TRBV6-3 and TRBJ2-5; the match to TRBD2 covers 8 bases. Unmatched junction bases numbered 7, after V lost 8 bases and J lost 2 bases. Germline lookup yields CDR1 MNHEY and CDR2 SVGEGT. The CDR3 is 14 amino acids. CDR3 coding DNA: TGTGCCAGCGACCAGGAGCGGGGGCAAGAGACCCAGTACTTC. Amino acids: CASDQERGQETQYF.

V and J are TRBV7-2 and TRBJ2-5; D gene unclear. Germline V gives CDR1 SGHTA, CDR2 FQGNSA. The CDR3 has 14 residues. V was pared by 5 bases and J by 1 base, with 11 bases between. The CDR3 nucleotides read TGTGCCAGCAGCCCCGAACTGATCCAAGAGACCCAGTACTTC. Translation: CASSPELIQETQYF. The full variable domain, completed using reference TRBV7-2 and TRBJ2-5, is GAGVSQSPSNKVTEKGKDVELRCDPISGHTALYWYRQSLGQGLEFLIYFQGNSAPDKSGLPSDRFSAERTGGSVSTLTIQRTQQEDSAVYLCASSPELIQETQYFGPGTRLLVL.

Written as DNA, the CDR3 is TGCGCCAGCAGCCAAGTCAAGGGCGATGGCTACACCTTC. The encoded protein is CASSQVKGDGYTF. V and J are TRBV4-3 and TRBJ1-2; the D is unclear. The CDR3 has 13 residues. Germline V CDR1 and CDR2: LGHNA, YSLEER. V was pared by 1 base and J by 6 bases, with 9 bases between.

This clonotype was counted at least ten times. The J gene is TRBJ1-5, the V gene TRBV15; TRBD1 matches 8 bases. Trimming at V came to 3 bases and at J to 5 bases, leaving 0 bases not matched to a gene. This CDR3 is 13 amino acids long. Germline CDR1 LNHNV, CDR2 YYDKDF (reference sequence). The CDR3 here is CATSRDRDQPQHF. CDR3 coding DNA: TGTGCCACCAGCAGGGACAGGGATCAGCCCCAGCATTTT.

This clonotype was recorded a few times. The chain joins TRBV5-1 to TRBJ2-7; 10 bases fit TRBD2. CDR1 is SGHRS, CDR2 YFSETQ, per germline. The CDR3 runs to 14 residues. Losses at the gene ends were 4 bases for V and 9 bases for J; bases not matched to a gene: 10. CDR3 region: CASSETSGRGGQYF. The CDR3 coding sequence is TGCGCCAGCAGCGAGACTAGCGGGCGGGGAGGGCAGTACTTC. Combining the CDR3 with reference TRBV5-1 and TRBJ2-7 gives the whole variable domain KAGVTQTPRYLIKTRGQQVTLSCSPISGHRSVSWYQQTPGQGLQFLFEYFSETQRNKGNFPGRFSGRQFSNSRSEMNVSTLELGDSALYLCASSETSGRGGQYFGPGTRLTVT.

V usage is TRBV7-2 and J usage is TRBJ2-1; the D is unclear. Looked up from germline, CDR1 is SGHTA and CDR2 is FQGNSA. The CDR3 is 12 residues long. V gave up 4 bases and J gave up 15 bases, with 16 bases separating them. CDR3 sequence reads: CASSYRVAPGFF. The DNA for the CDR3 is TGTGCCAGCAGCTATCGGGTAGCCCCGGGGTTCTTC.

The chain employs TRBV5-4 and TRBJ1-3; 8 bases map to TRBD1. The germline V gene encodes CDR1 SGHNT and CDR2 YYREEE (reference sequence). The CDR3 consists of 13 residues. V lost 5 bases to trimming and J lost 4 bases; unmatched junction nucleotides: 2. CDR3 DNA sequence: TGTGCCAGCAGTTGGACAGGGGGAAACACCATATATTTT. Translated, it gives CASSWTGGNTIYF.

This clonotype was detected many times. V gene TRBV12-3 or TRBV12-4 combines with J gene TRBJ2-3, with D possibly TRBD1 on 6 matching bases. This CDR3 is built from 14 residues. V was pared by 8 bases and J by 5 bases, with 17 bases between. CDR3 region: CASAEGHGVDTQYF. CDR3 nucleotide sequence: TGTGCCAGCGCAGAGGGACACGGGGTAGATACGCAGTATTTT.

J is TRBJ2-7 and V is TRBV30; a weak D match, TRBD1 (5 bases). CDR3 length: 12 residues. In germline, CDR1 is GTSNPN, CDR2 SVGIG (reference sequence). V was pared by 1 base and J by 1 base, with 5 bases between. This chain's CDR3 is CAWSGQSYEQYF. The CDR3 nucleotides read TGTGCCTGGAGTGGACAGTCCTACGAGCAGTACTTC.

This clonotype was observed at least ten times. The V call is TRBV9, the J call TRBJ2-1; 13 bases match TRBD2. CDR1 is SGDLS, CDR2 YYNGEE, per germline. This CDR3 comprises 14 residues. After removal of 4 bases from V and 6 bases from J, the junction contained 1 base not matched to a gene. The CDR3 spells CASSTSGRVNEQFF. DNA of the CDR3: TGTGCCAGCAGCACTAGCGGGAGGGTCAATGAGCAGTTCTTC.

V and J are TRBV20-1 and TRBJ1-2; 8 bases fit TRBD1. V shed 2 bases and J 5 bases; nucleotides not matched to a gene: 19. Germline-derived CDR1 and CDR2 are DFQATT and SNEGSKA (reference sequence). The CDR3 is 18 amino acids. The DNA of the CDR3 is TGCAGTGCTAGACGACCAGGGACAGGACCACCGACCATTTATGGCTACACCTTC. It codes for CSARRPGTGPPTIYGYTF.

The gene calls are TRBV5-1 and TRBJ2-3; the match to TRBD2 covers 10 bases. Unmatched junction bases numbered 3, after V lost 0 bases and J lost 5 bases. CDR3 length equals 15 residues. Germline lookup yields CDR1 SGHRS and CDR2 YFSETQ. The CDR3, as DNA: TGCGCCAGCAGCTTGGCACTAGCGGGAATAGATACGCAGTATTTT. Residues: CASSLALAGIDTQYF.

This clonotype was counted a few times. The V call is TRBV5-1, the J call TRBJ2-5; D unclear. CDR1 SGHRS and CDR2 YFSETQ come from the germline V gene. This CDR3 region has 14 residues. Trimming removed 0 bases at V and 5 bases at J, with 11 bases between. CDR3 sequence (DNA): TGCGCCAGCAGCTTGGTGGACGGCTTGGAGACCCAGTACTTC. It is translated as CASSLVDGLETQYF.

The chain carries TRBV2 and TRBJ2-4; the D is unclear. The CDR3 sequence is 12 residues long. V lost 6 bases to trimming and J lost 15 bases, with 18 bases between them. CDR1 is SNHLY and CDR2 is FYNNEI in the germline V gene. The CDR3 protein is CASRGETPLGYF. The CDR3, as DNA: TGTGCCAGCAGAGGCGAGACCCCCCTCGGGTACTTC.

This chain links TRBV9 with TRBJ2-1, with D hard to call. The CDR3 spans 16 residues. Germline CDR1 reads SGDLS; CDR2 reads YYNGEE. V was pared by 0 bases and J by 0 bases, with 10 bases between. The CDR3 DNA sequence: TGTGCCAGCAGCGTAGATTACCGGTCCTCCTACAATGAGCAGTTCTTC. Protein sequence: CASSVDYRSSYNEQFF. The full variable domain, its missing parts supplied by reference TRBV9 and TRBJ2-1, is DSGVTQTPKHLITATGQRVTLRCSPRSGDLSVYWYQQSLDQGLQFLIQYYNGEERAKGNILERFSAQQFPDLHSELNLSSLELGDSALYFCASSVDYRSSYNEQFFGPGTRLTVL.

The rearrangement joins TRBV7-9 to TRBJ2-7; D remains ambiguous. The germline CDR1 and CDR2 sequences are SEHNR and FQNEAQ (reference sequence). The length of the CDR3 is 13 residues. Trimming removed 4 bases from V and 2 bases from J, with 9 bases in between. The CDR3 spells CASSSYTTYEQYF. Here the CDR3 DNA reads TGTGCCAGCAGCTCCTACACCACCTACGAGCAGTACTTC.

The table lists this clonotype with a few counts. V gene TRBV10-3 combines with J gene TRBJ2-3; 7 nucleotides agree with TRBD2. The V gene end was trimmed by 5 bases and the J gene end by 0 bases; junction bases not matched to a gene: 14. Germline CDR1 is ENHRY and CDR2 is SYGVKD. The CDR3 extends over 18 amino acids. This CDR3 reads CAISTRAGPSPSTDTQYF. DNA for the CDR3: TGTGCCATCAGTACACGAGCGGGACCAAGTCCTAGCACAGATACGCAGTATTTT.

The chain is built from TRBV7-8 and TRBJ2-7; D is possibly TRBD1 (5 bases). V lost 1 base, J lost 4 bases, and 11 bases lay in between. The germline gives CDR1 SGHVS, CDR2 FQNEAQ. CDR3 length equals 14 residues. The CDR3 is CASSLVQDLYEQYF. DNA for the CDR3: TGTGCCAGCAGCTTAGTACAGGACCTATACGAGCAGTACTTC.

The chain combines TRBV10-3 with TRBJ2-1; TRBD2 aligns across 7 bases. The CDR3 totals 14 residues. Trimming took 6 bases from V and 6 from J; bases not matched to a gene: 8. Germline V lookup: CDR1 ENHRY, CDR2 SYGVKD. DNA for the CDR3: TGTGCCATCAGGGAGGCAGCGGGGCTCAATGAGCAGTTCTTC. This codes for CAIREAAGLNEQFF.

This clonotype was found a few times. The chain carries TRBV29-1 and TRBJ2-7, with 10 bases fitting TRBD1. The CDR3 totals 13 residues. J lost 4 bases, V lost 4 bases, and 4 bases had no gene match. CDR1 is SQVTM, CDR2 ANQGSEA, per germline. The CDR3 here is CSVGTGGVYEQYF. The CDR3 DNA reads TGCAGCGTTGGGACAGGGGGTGTTTACGAGCAGTACTTC.

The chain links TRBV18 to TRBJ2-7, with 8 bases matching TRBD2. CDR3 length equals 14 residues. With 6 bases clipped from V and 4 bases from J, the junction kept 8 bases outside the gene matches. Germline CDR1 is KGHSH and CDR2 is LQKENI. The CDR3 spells CASSSAGGGYEQYF. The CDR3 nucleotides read TGTGCCAGCTCTTCGGCGGGAGGAGGTTACGAGCAGTACTTC.